The source of this TCR beta chain is a study of blood T cell repertoires in COVID-19. For the study at large: COVID-19 samples collected from the United States, Italy and Spain covered acute and convalescent phases. PBMCs, B-cell-depleted T cells, or T cells provided the cDNA or gDNA that made up the material.

As originally analysed: Nucleated cell counts were estimated from reference gene primer amplification. Data came from immunoSEQ multiplex PCR; TCRdb stores just in-frame clones and leaves some out. The V and J calls and clone size come from that table; D and trimming were worked out from the DNA. There are about 110,000 clones in the sample; roughly 90% occur only once, and 6.5% to 10% lies in the top ten. The clonotype comes from a woman between 65 and 79 years old who had recovered from COVID-19. The sequenced sample consisted of peripheral blood.

In nucleotides, the CDR3 is TGTGCCAGCACCTCCGGGGGGGCAGGAAGGAGAGAGCAGTACTTC. Translation: CASTSGGAGRREQYF. The chain has TRBV28 and TRBJ2-7; TRBD2 matches 8 bases. CDR3 length equals 15 residues. CDR1 and CDR2 (germline): MDHEN, SYDVKM. J lost 7 bases, V lost 7 bases, and 15 bases had no gene match.